The T cell receptor (beta chain) under discussion was sequenced for a study of Graves' ophthalmopathy and Graves' hyperthyroidism. Broader study findings: Sensitivity of about 70% and specificity of 72% to 80% were achieved by the model that predicted ophthalmopathy progression. Most expanded clonotypes from thyroid (those above 0.001 frequency) were also found in blood. An 81.08% specificity and roughly 90% sensitivity were achieved by a 13-signature model that separated ophthalmopathy from stable hyperthyroidism.

As to this clonotype: Its target is not known.

Scientists amplified the TCR beta CDR3 regions from RNA transcripts. The workflow started with a first-round RT-PCR run with HTBI primers and then moved on to a second-round multiplex PCR. TCRdb re-analysed the multiplex PCR reads in MiXCR, keeping a single row per CDR3 protein. The data show roughly 60,000 distinct CDR3 sequences, with approximately 45% seen just once and roughly 4.7% held by the top ten. CDR1 and CDR2 (germline): MGHDK, SYGVNS. This CDR3 is built from 13 residues. With 11 bases removed from V and 4 bases from J, the gap between germline ends came to 17 bases. A diagnosis was made from clinical symptoms together with serum thyroxine, TRAb, thyroid ultrasound and orbital computed tomography.

This TCR came from an adult woman with Graves' ophthalmopathy. The chain is built from TRBV25-1 and TRBJ1-2; maybe TRBD1 (5 bases). The specimen was peripheral blood. As DNA, the CDR3 is TGTGCCGAAGGTAAGGGTGGGGGCTATGGCTACACCTTC. Translated, it gives CAEGKGGGYGYTF.